These T cell receptor beta chains were read from a single sample in a study of T cell repertoires in cytomegalovirus infection. These receptors are not linked to any known antigen. MiXCR was run by TCRdb on the reads, yielding one entry per CDR3 protein. The sample records around 540,000 distinct CDR3 sequences, roughly a third being singletons. The sample was cultured PBMCs, taken from culture after CMV antigen stimulation. The receptors stem from a human donor in good health (CMV status not recorded). Some clones in this sample may be carry-over from other donors' samples. Each CDR3 is given with its conserved first and last residue. The D gene is left open where the match is weak. Size is stated for part of the rows, as once, few or many counts, or as a class when the clone is expanded.

V	D	J	size	length	DNA	CDR3
TRBV5-4	NA	TRBJ1-4	NA	12	TGTGCCAGCAGCTTGGCCGGTGGACAACTGTTTTTT	CASSLAGGQLFF
TRBV6-2/TRBV6-3	TRBD1	TRBJ1-1	NA	13	TGTGCCAGCAGTTACACAGGGGGAACTGAAGCTTTCTTT	CASSYTGGTEAFF
TRBV4-1	TRBD2	TRBJ2-1	NA	15	TGCGCCAGCAGCCTGGGACTAGCGGGACACAATGAGCAGTTCTTC	CASSLGLAGHNEQFF
TRBV28	TRBD2	TRBJ2-7	NA	15	TGTGCCAGCAGTTTTGGACTAGCGAAACAGTACGAGCAGTACTTC	CASSFGLAKQYEQYF
TRBV6-2/TRBV6-3	TRBD1	TRBJ1-2	NA	18	TGTGCCAGCAGTTACTCGGACAGGGGAATGTCTTCGTGGGCTGGCTACACCTTC	CASSYSDRGMSSWAGYTF
TRBV7-9	TRBD1	TRBJ2-1	NA	16	TGTGCCAGCAGCAACAACCGGGACAGCTCCTACAATGAGCAGTTCTTC	CASSNNRDSSYNEQFF
TRBV6-2/TRBV6-3	NA	TRBJ1-1	NA	14	TGTGCCAGCAGTTACCCCCAGAGGAACACTGAAGCTTTCTTT	CASSYPQRNTEAFF
TRBV6-5	NA	TRBJ1-1	NA	17	TGTGCCAGCAGTTACGAATTAACAGGGAAGATGCCCTCTGAAGCTTTCTTT	CASSYELTGKMPSEAFF
TRBV2	NA	TRBJ1-2	NA	14	TGTGCCAGCAGTGGGACGGGCCCGGTGGTGGGCTACACCTTC	CASSGTGPVVGYTF
TRBV28	NA	TRBJ1-6	NA	14	TGTGCCAGCAGTTACAGGGTTGGCAATTCACCCCTCCACTTT	CASSYRVGNSPLHF
TRBV7-2	NA	TRBJ1-3	many	15	TGTGCCAGCAGCTTAGCGTGGCACAGCAGAAACACCATATATTTT	CASSLAWHSRNTIYF
TRBV7-9	TRBD1	TRBJ1-2	NA	14	TGTGCCAGCAGTCGGGACAGGCAGGGTCTCGGCTACACCTTC	CASSRDRQGLGYTF
TRBV28	NA	TRBJ2-3	many	17	TGTGCCAGCAGTTCCCCAGGGGCCGGAAATCTACTGGATACGCAGTATTTT	CASSSPGAGNLLDTQYF
TRBV9	TRBD2	TRBJ2-1	NA	16	TGTGCCAGCAGCCAAATCCTAGCGGGGGGATACAATGAGCAGTTCTTC	CASSQILAGGYNEQFF
TRBV7-8	TRBD1	TRBJ1-2	many	14	TGTGCCAGCAGCTGGGGACAGGGAGGGAACGGCTACACCTTC	CASSWGQGGNGYTF
TRBV6-1	NA	TRBJ1-1	NA	12	TGTGCCAGCAGGCGGGGTGAGACTGAAGCTTTCTTT	CASRRGETEAFF
TRBV7-6	NA	TRBJ1-2	few	14	TGTGCCAGCAGCTTAGAGGGGGAGAACTATGGCTACACCTTC	CASSLEGENYGYTF
TRBV7-2	TRBD2	TRBJ2-1	many	16	TGTGCCAGCAGCTTAAAGGCTAGCGGGGACTACAATGAGCAGTTCTTC	CASSLKASGDYNEQFF
TRBV6-2/TRBV6-3	TRBD1	TRBJ1-5	NA	15	TGTGCCAGCAGCTCCGGGACAGTTAACAATCAGCCCCAGCATTTT	CASSSGTVNNQPQHF
TRBV7-8	NA	TRBJ1-1	many	15	TGTGCCAGCAGCATGGCGGGGCTAGGTGGAACTGAAGCTTTCTTT	CASSMAGLGGTEAFF
TRBV15	NA	TRBJ2-1	NA	16	TGTGCCACCAGCAGAGATTTGGGGAGCTCCTACAATGAGCAGTTCTTC	CATSRDLGSSYNEQFF
TRBV6-2/TRBV6-3	NA	TRBJ2-1	NA	16	TGTGCCAGCAGTTCCCTCCTGAGGGGGAGGCACAATGAGCAGTTCTTC	CASSSLLRGRHNEQFF
TRBV5-6	TRBD2	TRBJ2-7	NA	15	TGTGCCAGCAGCTTGACGGCGGCTAGCGGGGACGAGCAGTACTTC	CASSLTAASGDEQYF
TRBV20-1	NA	TRBJ2-3	NA	16	TGCAGTGCTAGAGATTGGCTAGCACAACGAGGAGATACGCAGTATTTT	CSARDWLAQRGDTQYF
TRBV29-1	NA	TRBJ2-5	few	13	TGCAGCGTTGGGTGGCTCCCCTTGGAGACCCAGTACTTC	CSVGWLPLETQYF
TRBV4-3	TRBD2	TRBJ2-1	few	16	TGCGCCAGCAGCCAGGGAAGCGGGAGGGATTACAATGAGCAGTTCTTC	CASSQGSGRDYNEQFF
TRBV2	TRBD2	TRBJ2-1	NA	13	TGTGCCAGCAAACTAGCGGGATACAATGAGCAGTTCTTC	CASKLAGYNEQFF
TRBV7-2	NA	TRBJ1-1	few	12	TGTGCCAGCAGCTTACCTACTTCTGAAGCTTTCTTT	CASSLPTSEAFF
TRBV7-9	NA	TRBJ2-7	few	12	TGTGCCAGCAGCTCAGGACCGGAGGAGCAGTACTTC	CASSSGPEEQYF
TRBV5-5	NA	TRBJ1-1	NA	13	TGTGCCAGCAGCTTGGCAAGATACACTGAAGCTTTCTTT	CASSLARYTEAFF
TRBV6-6	NA	TRBJ2-7	NA	12	TGTGCCAGCAGTTACGCTTCCTACGAGCAGTACTTC	CASSYASYEQYF
TRBV7-2	NA	TRBJ1-5	many	15	TGTGCCAGCAGCCGGCAGGGGCTTAGCAATCAGCCCCAGCATTTT	CASSRQGLSNQPQHF
TRBV28	NA	TRBJ2-5	few	14	TGTGCCAGCAGTTTAATGGGGAGCCAAGAGACCCAGTACTTC	CASSLMGSQETQYF
TRBV27	NA	TRBJ2-1	NA	14	TGTGCCAGCAGCCATCCCGGGGGAAACAATGAGCAGTTCTTC	CASSHPGGNNEQFF
TRBV20-1	TRBD2	TRBJ2-5	few	11	TGCAGTGCTCCTAGCGGAGAGACCCAGTACTTC	CSAPSGETQYF
TRBV5-1	NA	TRBJ1-1	NA	13	TGCGCCAGCAGCTCAGAGGGATGGACTGAAGCTTTCTTT	CASSSEGWTEAFF
TRBV19	TRBD2	TRBJ2-1	few	16	TGTGCCAGTAGTATCGGACTAGAAATTACCTACAATGAGCAGTTCTTC	CASSIGLEITYNEQFF
TRBV12-3/TRBV12-4	NA	TRBJ2-7	NA	13	TGTGCCAGCCAAAGAAGCAACACCTACGAGCAGTACTTC	CASQRSNTYEQYF
TRBV7-6	NA	TRBJ1-1	NA	13	TGTGCCAGCAGCTCCAGGGTTCACACTGAAGCTTTCTTT	CASSSRVHTEAFF
TRBV4-1	TRBD2	TRBJ2-3	NA	17	TGCGCCAGCAGCCTACGGGAGGGAGGGCCCCAGCCAGATACGCAGTATTTT	CASSLREGGPQPDTQYF
TRBV5-8	TRBD1	TRBJ1-5	NA	13	TGTGCCAGCAGCGCGGGACAGCATCAGCCCCAGCATTTT	CASSAGQHQPQHF
TRBV19	NA	TRBJ2-1	few	16	TGTGCCAGTAGTAATCCGGGACCCTGGCCGGGTAATGAGCAGTTCTTC	CASSNPGPWPGNEQFF
TRBV6-6	NA	TRBJ2-1	NA	15	TGTGCCAGCAGTTACGAAAAGGTATCCTACAATGAGCAGTTCTTC	CASSYEKVSYNEQFF
TRBV7-2	NA	TRBJ1-2	many	11	TGTGCCAGCAGCTCGAACTATGGCTACACCTTC	CASSSNYGYTF
TRBV19	NA	TRBJ1-1	NA	15	TGTGCCACGCAAACGGGTGGGTCATTGAACACTGAAGCTTTCTTT	CATQTGGSLNTEAFF
TRBV7-9	NA	TRBJ2-7	NA	14	TGTGCCAGCAGCTTGGGGCCAATAACCTACGAGCAGTACTTC	CASSLGPITYEQYF
TRBV7-2	NA	TRBJ2-7	many	14	TGTGCCAGCAGCTTCCTAGACAGCTCCTACGAGCAGTACTTC	CASSFLDSSYEQYF
TRBV7-2	NA	TRBJ2-5	few	14	TGTGCCAGCAGCGGTCCGGGGGGCCGAGAGACCCAGTACTTC	CASSGPGGRETQYF
TRBV5-4	NA	TRBJ1-4	NA	15	TGTGCCAGCAGCCTAGCGGGGCCGGGCGATGAAAAACTGTTTTTT	CASSLAGPGDEKLFF
TRBV20-1	TRBD1	TRBJ1-4	NA	14	TGCAGTGCTAGAGCTGGGACAGTAAATGAAAAACTGTTTTTT	CSARAGTVNEKLFF
TRBV7-2	TRBD2	TRBJ2-3	NA	15	TGTGCCAGCAGTCGGCTAGCGGGACCCCCCGATACGCAGTATTTT	CASSRLAGPPDTQYF
TRBV6-2/TRBV6-3	NA	TRBJ1-1	NA	11	TGTGCCAGCGTAGCGGGGGCTGAAGCTTTCTTT	CASVAGAEAFF
TRBV7-9	TRBD2	TRBJ2-1	few	18	TGTGCCAGCAGCTTACCACTAGCGCTAAACCTCTCCTACAATGAGCAGTTCTTC	CASSLPLALNLSYNEQFF
TRBV7-2	NA	TRBJ1-4	few	12	TGTGCCAGCAGCTACGGACCTGAAAAACTGTTTTTT	CASSYGPEKLFF